This T cell receptor beta chain is drawn from a study of T cells in Graves' hyperthyroidism and ophthalmopathy. Diagnoses were made from clinical symptoms, serum measures (thyroxine and TRAb), thyroid ultrasound and orbital computed tomography. The CDR3 spans 11 residues. The germline V gene encodes CDR1 DFQATT and CDR2 SNEGSKA (reference sequence). For this clonotype: A much larger clone differs from this one at a single base, so this may be a read error.

The investigators amplified TCR beta CDR3 regions from RNA transcripts. TCR CDR3 underwent first-round RT-PCR with the HTBI primer set. TCRdb re-analysed the multiplex PCR reads in MiXCR, keeping a single row per CDR3 protein. The sample lists roughly 600,000 distinct CDR3 sequences, more than 14% occurring once. V gene TRBV20-1 combines with J gene TRBJ2-7; D is ambiguous. Sequenced material: blood. The TCR comes from a woman aged 45 to 65 with Graves' ophthalmopathy. The DNA of the CDR3 is TGCAGTGCTAGTTTTAGCCACGAGCAGTGCTTC. Translated: CSASFSHEQCF.